This T cell receptor beta chain was captured by sequencing in a study of early T cells in non-severe SARS-CoV-2 infection (dated by TCRdb to the early 2020s). Regarding the complete study: Because TCR sequencing relied on bulk RNA taken from unsorted whole blood, pairing of alpha and beta chains was not possible. Broader findings and caveats from the paper: VDJdb matching was skewed toward anti-spike CD8 responses and likely underestimated virus-specific expansions by missing private and CD4 specificities.

This clonotype has only a few counts. There is no known antigen for this receptor. The input lacks base qualities; no much larger clone sits a single base away. Receptor amplification or capture employed 5' RACE. Instrument on record: NextSeq 500. Unique molecular identifiers were attached to individual cDNA molecules in the TCR library protocol so that sequencing error and PCR bias could be corrected. Both TCR alpha and beta chains were sequenced, and tight co-correlation was observed between alpha and beta sequence abundances in each sample. As for the original processing: Decombinator V4 was used to perform V gene, J gene and CDR3 annotation of TCR sequences. Expanded TCRs were defined as changing significantly between any two time points under a Poisson model with p below 0.0001. TCR abundances were normalised to the total number of TCRs sequenced per sample and expressed as counts per million. TRAV1-2 paired with TRAJ12, TRAJ20 or TRAJ33 defined MAIT TCRs, while TRAV10 paired with TRAJ18 defined iNKT TCRs. VDJdb, accessed 1 November 2021, was searched for CMV, EBV and SARS-CoV-2 annotated TCRs, excluding TCRs annotated for multiple antigens. TCRdb reprocessing: public reads trimmed at Q25 with fastp, clones called with MiXCR, in-frame beta chains kept. Each record represents a unique CDR3 protein, reported with the most common genes and DNA among its rows. The V and J calls were determined by TCRdb, not by the authors. Present in this sample are about 62,000 distinct CDR3 sequences, 7.5% to 10% of which were seen just once. The ten largest clones add up to about 1.3% of the sample.

V and J are trimmed by 4 bases and 3 bases, and the gene matches miss 3 bases of the junction. The CDR3 contains 14 residues, cysteine and phenylalanine counted. Just the 42-base CDR3 DNA is kept, in frame starting at base 1. CDR1 LGHDT and CDR2 YNNKEL are derived from the germline V gene (reference sequence). The study was a case-control design nested within a healthcare worker cohort in London, UK, with weekly nasopharyngeal swab PCR tests and blood sampling. Healthcare workers were recruited during the week of the UK lockdown, between 23 and 31 March 2020, and followed weekly for up to roughly 15 weeks.

Sequencing used whole blood. The source of this sequence is an adult who was a healthcare worker with PCR-confirmed SARS-CoV-2 infection or an uninfected control (not recorded which). Recombination linked TRBV3-1 to TRBJ1-3; 7 middle bases align to TRBD1. CDR3 sequence: CASSRGTVGNTIYF. The DNA sequence is TGTGCCAGCAGCCGGGGGACAGTTGGAAACACCATATATTTT.